The T cell receptor (beta chain) under discussion was sequenced for a study of Ad26.COV2.S vaccination and SARS-CoV-2 variants. General study findings and limits: Across vaccine and placebo recipients, the breadth of non-spike TCRs was similar.

V was trimmed by 3 bases and J by 7 bases, leaving 18 bases between them. The germline V gene encodes CDR1 WNHNN and CDR2 SYGVQD (reference sequence). The CDR3 is 16 residues long. The repertoire was sequenced with immunoSEQ multiplex PCR; TCRdb's copy has only in-frame clones and lacks some. This table holds hundreds of thousands of clones, around 90% found once. About this clone itself: Its matching antigen is unknown.

Treatment of the sample: approximately 18 received Ad26.COV2.S at low or high dose, single or two shots; about 5 received placebo; per-sample allocation not given. Sampling was performed 63 days after the first vaccine or placebo injection. Within Boston, the person who donated was an adult of 18-55 years. The chain employs TRBV10-1 and TRBJ1-4, with D possibly being TRBD1 (5 bases). The sequenced sample was peripheral blood, obtained in a trial of Ad26.COV2.S vaccine versus placebo. This TCR was sampled from a person between 18 and 59 years old who received the Ad26.COV2.S COVID-19 vaccine or a placebo. The CDR3 reads CASSDRRGGTSEKLFF. The CDR3 DNA sequence: TGCGCCAGCAGTGACCGACGTGGGGGGACCTCTGAAAAACTGTTTTTT.